This TCR beta chain was obtained from a study of CD8+CD57+ T cells in acquired aplastic anemia. Study summary: Sorted CD4+ and CD8+ cells yielded roughly 3.4 ug of DNA on average.

For sequencing, patients were chosen who had shown expansion of CD8+CD57+ cells by flow cytometry. Among the patients, all had severe acquired aplastic anemia. Remarks on this clonotype: Antigen: not known.

V lost 3 bases and J lost 3; bases outside the gene matches: 18. This CDR3 region has 19 residues. From germline, CDR1 is MNHNS and CDR2 SASEGT. Genomic DNA, serving as template, underwent TCR beta VDJ and CDR3 profiling. MiXCR was run by TCRdb on the reads, yielding one entry per CDR3 protein. The table records 400,000 to 600,000 distinct CDR3 sequences, under 40% of them present only once. The study, taken as a whole, reports: Patients shared under 30 CD8+ CDR3 sequences with controls.

The sequence came from a human donor with aplastic anemia. What was sequenced was sorted CD4+, CD8+, or CD8+CD57+ T cells (not recorded which) from PBMCs. The chain links TRBV6-1 to TRBJ2-7, with TRBD2 matching 9 bases. CDR3 coding DNA: TGTGCCAGCAGTGATGAGAGGGTAGCGGGGGCCAGCAGCCTCTACGAGCAGTACTTC. It encodes CASSDERVAGASSLYEQYF.